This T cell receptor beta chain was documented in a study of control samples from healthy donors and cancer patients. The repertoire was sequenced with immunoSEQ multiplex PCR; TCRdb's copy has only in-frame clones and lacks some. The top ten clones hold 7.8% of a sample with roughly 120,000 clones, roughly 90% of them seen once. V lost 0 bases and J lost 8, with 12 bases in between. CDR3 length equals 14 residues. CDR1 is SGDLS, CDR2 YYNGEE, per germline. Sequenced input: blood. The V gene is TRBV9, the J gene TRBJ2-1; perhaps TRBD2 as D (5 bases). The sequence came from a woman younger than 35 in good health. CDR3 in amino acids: CASSVVGYGDEQFF. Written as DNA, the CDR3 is TGTGCCAGCAGCGTAGTGGGTTACGGGGATGAGCAGTTCTTC.